This TCR beta chain was sequenced for a study of graft-versus-host responses after intestinal transplantation. This clone was observed at least ten times. Antigen specificity is unknown. Data came from immunoSEQ multiplex PCR; TCRdb stores just in-frame clones and leaves some out. The sample lists under 100,000 clones, about four fifths occurring once. V was clipped by 6 bases and J by 10 bases, with 12 bases between them. The CDR3 covers 11 residues. CDR1 and CDR2 from the germline V gene are KGHSH and LQKENI. This TCR came from a human donor who received an intestinal transplant. The material sequenced was unstimulated CD4+ T cells sorted from spleen or lymph node cells, taken before intestinal transplant. The chain is built from TRBV18 and TRBJ1-1, with a weak D call TRBD1 (5 bases). CDR3 protein: CASSLGEGAFF. The CDR3 coding sequence is TGTGCCAGCTCCCTGGGGGAGGGAGCTTTCTTT.